This T cell receptor beta chain was identified during a study of CD4 T cell repertoires in COVID-19. Comments on this clone: The antigen remains unidentified.

TCRdb keeps only in-frame clones here, not all; method: immunoSEQ multiplex PCR. The data show approximately 75,000 clones, about 83% seen once. Whole-study results and caveats: Sharing of several most expanded SARS-CoV-2-reactive clonotypes across memory subsets suggested intraclonal diversification. Between about 7 and 28% of SARS-CoV-2 clonotypes also appeared in SARS-CoV and/or HKU1 spike cultures.

These patients had recovered from COVID-19 ranging mild to severe. The memory T cells were sequenced right after ex vivo isolation, without culture. The CDR3 contains 15 residues. Germline CDR1 is DFQATT and CDR2 is SNEGSKA (reference sequence). V was trimmed by 3 bases and J by 4 bases, leaving 18 bases between them. This chain connects TRBV20-1 to TRBJ1-2, with a tentative D call TRBD1 (6 bases). This TCR came from a human donor who had COVID-19. The sequencing used CD4+ T cells from peripheral blood, collected after recovery from COVID-19. CDR3 in DNA: TGCAGTGCTAGTAGGGGGTCGGGGGTAGGCTATGGCTACACCTTC. Translation gives CSASRGSGVGYGYTF.